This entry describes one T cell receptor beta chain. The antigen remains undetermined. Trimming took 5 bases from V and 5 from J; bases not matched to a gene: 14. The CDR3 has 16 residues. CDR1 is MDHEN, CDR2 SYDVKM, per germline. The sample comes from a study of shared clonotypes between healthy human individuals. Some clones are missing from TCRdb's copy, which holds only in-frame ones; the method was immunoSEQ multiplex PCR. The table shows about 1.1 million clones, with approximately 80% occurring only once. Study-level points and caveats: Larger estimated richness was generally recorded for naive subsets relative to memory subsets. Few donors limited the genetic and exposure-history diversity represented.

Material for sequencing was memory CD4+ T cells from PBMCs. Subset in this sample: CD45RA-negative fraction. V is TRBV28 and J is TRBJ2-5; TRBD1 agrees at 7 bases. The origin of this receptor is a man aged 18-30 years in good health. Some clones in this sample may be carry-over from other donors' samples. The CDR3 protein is CASSLVTGVGLETQYF. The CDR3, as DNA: TGTGCCAGCAGTCTAGTTACAGGGGTAGGGTTGGAGACCCAGTACTTC.